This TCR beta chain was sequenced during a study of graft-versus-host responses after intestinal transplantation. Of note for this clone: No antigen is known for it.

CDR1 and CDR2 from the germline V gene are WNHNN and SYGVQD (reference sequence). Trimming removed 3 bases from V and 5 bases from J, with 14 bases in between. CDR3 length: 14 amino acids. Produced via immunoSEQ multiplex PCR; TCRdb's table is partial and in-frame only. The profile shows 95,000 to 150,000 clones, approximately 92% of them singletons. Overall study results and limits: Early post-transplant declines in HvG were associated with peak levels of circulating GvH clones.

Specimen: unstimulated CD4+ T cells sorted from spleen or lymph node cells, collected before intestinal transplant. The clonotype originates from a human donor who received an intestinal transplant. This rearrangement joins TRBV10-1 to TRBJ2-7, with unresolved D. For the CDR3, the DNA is TGCGCCAGCAGTGATTTTAGTGGGATCCACGAGCAGTACTTC. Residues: CASSDFSGIHEQYF.